This is a list of T cell receptor beta chains from one sample in a study of early T cells in non-severe SARS-CoV-2 infection. Using its own MiXCR run on the 5' RACE reads, TCRdb lists one record per CDR3 protein. The repertoire includes 53,000 or so distinct CDR3 sequences, over 7.5% of them detected once, and almost 8.5% sits in the top ten. The sample comprised whole blood. These receptors were collected from an adult who was a healthcare worker with PCR-confirmed SARS-CoV-2 infection or an uninfected control (not recorded which). CDR3s include the opening cysteine and the closing phenylalanine or tryptophan. The order of the fields is D gene, V gene, J gene, clone size, CDR3 protein, CDR3 DNA. The D gene is left open where the match is weak. Not all rows give a size; the values are once, few, many and, for expanded clones, a class.

TRBD1	TRBV18	TRBJ1-2	many	CASSSGTGNYGYTF	TGTGCCAGCTCGTCCGGGACAGGGAACTATGGCTACACCTTC
TRBD1	TRBV7-9	TRBJ2-2	many	CASRTGSGELFF	TGTGCCAGCAGGACAGGGTCCGGGGAGCTGTTTTTT
NA	TRBV13	TRBJ1-5	many	CASSQGPVNQPQHF	TGTGCCAGCAGCCAGGGACCGGTTAATCAGCCCCAGCATTTT
NA	TRBV10-3	TRBJ2-7	few	CAISGPRGKGYEQYF	TGTGCCATCAGTGGCCCTAGGGGCAAGGGCTACGAGCAGTACTTC
TRBD1	TRBV12-3/TRBV12-4	TRBJ1-2	NA	CASSLGQGAYGYTF	TGTGCCAGCAGTTTGGGACAGGGGGCTTATGGCTACACCTTC
NA	TRBV28	TRBJ2-7	many	CASSLPPSVRGNEQYF	TGTGCCAGCAGTTTACCCCCTTCGGTCCGGGGGAACGAGCAGTACTTC
TRBD2	TRBV28	TRBJ2-1	few	CASKHPSGAGGEQFF	TGTGCCAGCAAACACCCTTCAGGAGCGGGGGGTGAGCAGTTCTTC
TRBD2	TRBV10-2	TRBJ2-3	many	CASSITSGSTDTQYF	TGCGCCAGCAGTATTACTAGCGGGAGCACAGATACGCAGTATTTT
TRBD1	TRBV5-1	TRBJ2-3	NA	CASSSAGTDTDTQYF	TGCGCCAGCAGCTCAGCCGGGACAGATACAGATACGCAGTATTTT
TRBD2	TRBV3-1	TRBJ2-7	many	CASSQGLAGVSTYEQYF	TGTGCCAGCAGCCAAGGGCTAGCGGGAGTTTCGACTTACGAGCAGTACTTC
TRBD1	TRBV15	TRBJ2-7	few	CATSGRQGADEQYF	TGTGCCACCAGCGGTCGACAGGGGGCTGACGAGCAGTACTTC
NA	TRBV20-1	TRBJ2-1	many	CSARDSSSRDEQFF	TGCAGTGCTAGAGATTCATCGTCACGGGATGAGCAGTTCTTC
NA	TRBV15	TRBJ2-3	NA	CVTSRAGTGTDTQYF	TGTGTCACCAGCAGAGCCGGGACGGGGACAGATACGCAGTATTTT
NA	TRBV12-3/TRBV12-4	TRBJ2-3	many	CASSPTTDTQYF	TGTGCCAGCAGTCCTACCACAGATACGCAGTATTTT
NA	TRBV6-5	TRBJ2-7	NA	CASSYSSGTSYEQYF	TGTGCCAGCAGTTACTCTAGCGGAACCTCCTACGAGCAGTACTTC
TRBD1	TRBV7-9	TRBJ2-3	few	CASSFKDRGPADTQYF	TGTGCCAGCAGCTTTAAGGACAGGGGCCCCGCAGATACGCAGTATTTT
NA	TRBV3-2	TRBJ2-4	NA	CASSHPYSTYHIQYF	TGTGCCAGCAGCCATCCCTACTCGACCTACCACATTCAGTACTTC